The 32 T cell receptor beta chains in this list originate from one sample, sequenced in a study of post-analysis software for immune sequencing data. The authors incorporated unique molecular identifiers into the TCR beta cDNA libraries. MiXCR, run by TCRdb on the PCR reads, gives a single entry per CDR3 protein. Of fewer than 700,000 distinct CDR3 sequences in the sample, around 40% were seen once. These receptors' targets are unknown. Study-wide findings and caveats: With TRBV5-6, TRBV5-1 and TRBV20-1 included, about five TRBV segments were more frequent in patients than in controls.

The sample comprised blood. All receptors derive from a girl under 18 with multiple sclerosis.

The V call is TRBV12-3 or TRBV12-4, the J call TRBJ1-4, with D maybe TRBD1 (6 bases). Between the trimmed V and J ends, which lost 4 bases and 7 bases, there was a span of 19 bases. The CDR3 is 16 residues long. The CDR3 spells CASSSPWGPGGEKLFF. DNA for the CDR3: TGTGCCAGCAGTTCACCCTGGGGGCCCGGTGGTGAAAAACTGTTTTTT.

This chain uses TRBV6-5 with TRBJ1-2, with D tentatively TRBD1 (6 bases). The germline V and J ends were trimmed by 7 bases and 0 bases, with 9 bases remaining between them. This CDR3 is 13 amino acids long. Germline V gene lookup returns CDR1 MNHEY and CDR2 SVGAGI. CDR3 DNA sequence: TGTGCCAGCATTGGACAGCCTAACTATGGCTACACCTTC. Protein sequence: CASIGQPNYGYTF.

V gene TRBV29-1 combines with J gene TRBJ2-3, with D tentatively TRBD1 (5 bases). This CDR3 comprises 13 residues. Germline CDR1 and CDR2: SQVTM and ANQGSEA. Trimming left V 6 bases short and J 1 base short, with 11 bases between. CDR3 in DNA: TGCAGCGTCGGACAACAGCGCACAGATACGCAGTATTTT. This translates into CSVGQQRTDTQYF.

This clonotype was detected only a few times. CDR3 residues: CASSEQGPRQPQHF. The CDR3, as DNA: TGTGCCAGCAGTGAACAGGGGCCCAGGCAGCCCCAGCATTTT. The V and J genes are TRBV6-1 and TRBJ1-5; weak D call: TRBD1 (6 bases). There are 14 residues in the CDR3. Germline CDR1 and CDR2: MNHNS and SASEGT. Trimming left V 2 bases short and J 7 bases short, with 12 bases between.

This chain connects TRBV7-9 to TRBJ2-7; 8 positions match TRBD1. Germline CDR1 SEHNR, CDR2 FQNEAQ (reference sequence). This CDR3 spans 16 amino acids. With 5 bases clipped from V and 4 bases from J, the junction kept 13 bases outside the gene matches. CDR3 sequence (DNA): TGTGCCAGCAGCGATTACGGACAGGGAGGAGAGTACGAGCAGTACTTC. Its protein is CASSDYGQGGEYEQYF.

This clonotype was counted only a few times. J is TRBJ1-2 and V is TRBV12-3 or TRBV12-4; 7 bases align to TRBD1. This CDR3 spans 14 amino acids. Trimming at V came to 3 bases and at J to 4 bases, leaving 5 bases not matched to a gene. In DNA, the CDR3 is TGTGCCAGCAGTTTTTTCGGACAGGCCTATGGCTACACCTTC. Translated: CASSFFGQAYGYTF.

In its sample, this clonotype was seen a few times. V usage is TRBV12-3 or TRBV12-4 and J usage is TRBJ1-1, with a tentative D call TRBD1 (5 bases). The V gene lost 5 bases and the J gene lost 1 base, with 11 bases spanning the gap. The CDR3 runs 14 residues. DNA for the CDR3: TGTGCCAGCAGTAAGGACATACCGAACACTGAAGCTTTCTTT. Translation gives CASSKDIPNTEAFF.

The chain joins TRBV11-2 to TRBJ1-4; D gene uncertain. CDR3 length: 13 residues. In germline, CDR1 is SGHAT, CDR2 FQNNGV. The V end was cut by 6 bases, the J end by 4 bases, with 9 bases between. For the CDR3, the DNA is TGTGCCAGCAGAGGACTGTTTAATGAAAAACTGTTTTTT. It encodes CASRGLFNEKLFF.

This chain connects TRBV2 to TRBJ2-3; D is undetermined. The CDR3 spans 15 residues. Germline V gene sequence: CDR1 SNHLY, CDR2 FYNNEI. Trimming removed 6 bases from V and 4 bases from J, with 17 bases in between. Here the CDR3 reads CASSLQDVASDTQYF. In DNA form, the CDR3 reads TGTGCCAGCAGCCTCCAGGACGTCGCCTCAGATACGCAGTATTTT. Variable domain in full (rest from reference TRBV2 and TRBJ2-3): EPEVTQTPSHQVTQMGQEVILRCVPISNHLYFYWYRQILGQKVEFLVSFYNNEISEKSEIFDDQFSVERPDGSNFTLKIRSTKLEDSAMYFCASSLQDVASDTQYFGPGTRLTVL.

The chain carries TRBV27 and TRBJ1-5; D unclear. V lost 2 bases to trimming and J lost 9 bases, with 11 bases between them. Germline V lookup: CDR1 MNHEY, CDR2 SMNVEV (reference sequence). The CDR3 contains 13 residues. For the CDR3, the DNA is TGTGCCAGCAGTTTAGAGGGTTATGGGCCCCAGCATTTT. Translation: CASSLEGYGPQHF.

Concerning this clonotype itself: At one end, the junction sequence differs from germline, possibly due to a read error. Here the CDR3 DNA reads TGTGCCACCTCCCCTAGCGGGAGCTCCCACAATGAGCAGTTCTTC. Amino acid sequence: CATSPSGSSHNEQFF. J is TRBJ2-1 and V is TRBV10-3; 10 bases match TRBD2. This CDR3 has 15 residues. Germline CDR1 ENHRY, CDR2 SYGVKD.

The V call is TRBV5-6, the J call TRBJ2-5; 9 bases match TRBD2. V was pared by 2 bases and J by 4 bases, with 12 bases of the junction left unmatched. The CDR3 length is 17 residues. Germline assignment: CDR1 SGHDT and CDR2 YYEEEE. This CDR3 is CASSFDRGSGSGETQYF. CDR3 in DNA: TGTGCCAGCAGCTTTGATCGAGGTAGCGGGAGTGGAGAGACCCAGTACTTC.

The CDR3 DNA reads as TGTGCCAGCAGCTTAGGGGGTCTGGTCTTAGTCAAAAACATTCAGTACTTC. Amino acids: CASSLGGLVLVKNIQYF. V gene TRBV7-2 combines with J gene TRBJ2-4; D not certain. V was pared by 1 base and J by 3 bases, with 16 bases between. The CDR3 is made up of 17 amino acids. In germline, CDR1 is SGHTA, CDR2 FQGNSA.

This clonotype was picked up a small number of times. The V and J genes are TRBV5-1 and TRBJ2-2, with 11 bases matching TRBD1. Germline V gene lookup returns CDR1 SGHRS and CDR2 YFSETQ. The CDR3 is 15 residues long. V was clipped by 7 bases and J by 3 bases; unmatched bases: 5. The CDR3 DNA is TGCGCCAGCGGGCGGACAGGGGGCGACACCGGGGAGCTGTTTTTT. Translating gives CASGRTGGDTGELFF.

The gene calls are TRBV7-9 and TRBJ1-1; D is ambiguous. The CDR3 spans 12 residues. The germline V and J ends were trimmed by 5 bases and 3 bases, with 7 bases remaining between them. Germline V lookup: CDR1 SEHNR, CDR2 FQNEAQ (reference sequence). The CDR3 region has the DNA TGTGCCAGCAGCCCCTCGGACACTGAAGCTTTCTTT. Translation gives CASSPSDTEAFF. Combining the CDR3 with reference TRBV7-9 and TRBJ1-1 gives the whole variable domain DTGVSQNPRHKITKRGQNVTFRCDPISEHNRLYWYRQTLGQGPEFLTYFQNEAQLEKSRLLSDRFSAERPKGSFSTLEIQRTEQGDSAMYLCASSPSDTEAFFGQGTRLTVV.

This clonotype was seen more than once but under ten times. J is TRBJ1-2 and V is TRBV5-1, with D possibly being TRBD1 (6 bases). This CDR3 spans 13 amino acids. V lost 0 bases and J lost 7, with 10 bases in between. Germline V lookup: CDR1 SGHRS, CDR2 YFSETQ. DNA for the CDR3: TGCGCCAGCAGCTTGGGTGGGGGCTCTGGCTACACCTTC. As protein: CASSLGGGSGYTF.

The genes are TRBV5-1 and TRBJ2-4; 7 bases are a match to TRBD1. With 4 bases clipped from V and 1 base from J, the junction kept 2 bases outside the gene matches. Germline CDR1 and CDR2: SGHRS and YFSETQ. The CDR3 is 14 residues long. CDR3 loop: CASSEQGAKNIQYF. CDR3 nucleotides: TGCGCCAGCAGCGAACAGGGGGCCAAAAACATTCAGTACTTC.

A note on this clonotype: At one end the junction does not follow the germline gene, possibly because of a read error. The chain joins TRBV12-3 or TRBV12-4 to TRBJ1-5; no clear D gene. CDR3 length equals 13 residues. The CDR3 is CASSLAPGQPQHF. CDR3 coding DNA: TGCGCCAGCAGCTTGGCACCAGGTCAGCCCCAGCATTTT.

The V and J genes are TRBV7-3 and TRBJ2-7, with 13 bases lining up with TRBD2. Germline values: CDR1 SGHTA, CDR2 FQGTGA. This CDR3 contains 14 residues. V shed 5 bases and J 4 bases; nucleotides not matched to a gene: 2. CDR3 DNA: TGTGCCAGCAGCAAACTAGCGGGGGGGTACGAGCAGTACTTC. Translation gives CASSKLAGGYEQYF.

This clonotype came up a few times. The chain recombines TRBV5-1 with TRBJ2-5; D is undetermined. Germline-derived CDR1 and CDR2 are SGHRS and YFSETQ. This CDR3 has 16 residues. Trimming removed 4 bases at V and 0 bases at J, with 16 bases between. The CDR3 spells CASSEAPSLYQETQYF. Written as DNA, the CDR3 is TGCGCCAGCAGCGAAGCCCCGTCTTTGTACCAAGAGACCCAGTACTTC.

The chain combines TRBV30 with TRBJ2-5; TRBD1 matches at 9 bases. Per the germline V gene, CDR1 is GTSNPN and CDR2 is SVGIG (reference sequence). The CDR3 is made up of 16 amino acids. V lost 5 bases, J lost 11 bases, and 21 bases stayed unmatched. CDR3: CAWGRKRGQGYNEQYF. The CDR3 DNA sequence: TGTGCCTGGGGACGGAAGCGGGGACAGGGATACAATGAGCAGTACTTC.

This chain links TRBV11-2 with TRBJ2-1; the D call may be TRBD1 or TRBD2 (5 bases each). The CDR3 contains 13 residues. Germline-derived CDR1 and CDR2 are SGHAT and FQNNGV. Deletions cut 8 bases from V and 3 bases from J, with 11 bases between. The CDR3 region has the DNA TGTGCCAGCGGGGGACCTTTCTACAATGAGCAGTTCTTC. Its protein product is CASGGPFYNEQFF.

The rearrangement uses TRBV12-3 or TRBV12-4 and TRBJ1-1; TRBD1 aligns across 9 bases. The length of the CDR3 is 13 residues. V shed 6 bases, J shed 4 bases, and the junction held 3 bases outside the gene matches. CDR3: CASSNRGPTEAFF. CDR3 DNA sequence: TGTGCCAGCAGCAACAGGGGGCCCACTGAAGCTTTCTTT.

CDR3 nucleotide sequence: TGCAGCGTGCCGTGCCCACTTTTTACTAGCGGGAGCCACGAGCAGTACTTC. Translation: CSVPCPLFTSGSHEQYF. This chain connects TRBV29-1 to TRBJ2-7; 11 bases match TRBD2. V was pared by 6 bases and J by 5 bases, with 18 bases of the junction left unmatched. The germline V gene has CDR1 SQVTM and CDR2 ANQGSEA. The CDR3 runs 17 residues.

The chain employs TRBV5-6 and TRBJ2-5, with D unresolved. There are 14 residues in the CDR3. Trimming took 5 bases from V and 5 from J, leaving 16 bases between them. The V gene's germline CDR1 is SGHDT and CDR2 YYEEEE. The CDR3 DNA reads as TGTGCCAGCAGTTTCGGGTCGCGGTGGGAGACCCAGTACTTC. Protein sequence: CASSFGSRWETQYF. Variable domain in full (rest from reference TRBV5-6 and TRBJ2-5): DAGVTQSPTHLIKTRGQQVTLRCSPKSGHDTVSWYQQALGQGPQFIFQYYEEEERQRGNFPDRFSGHQFPNYSSELNVNALLLGDSALYLCASSFGSRWETQYFGPGTRLLVL.

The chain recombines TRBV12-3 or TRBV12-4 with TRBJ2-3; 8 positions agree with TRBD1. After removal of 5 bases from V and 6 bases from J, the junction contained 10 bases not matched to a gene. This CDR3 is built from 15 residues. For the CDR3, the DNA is TGTGCCAGCAGTCCCGGGGACAGGTCTTCTGATACGCAGTATTTT. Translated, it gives CASSPGDRSSDTQYF.

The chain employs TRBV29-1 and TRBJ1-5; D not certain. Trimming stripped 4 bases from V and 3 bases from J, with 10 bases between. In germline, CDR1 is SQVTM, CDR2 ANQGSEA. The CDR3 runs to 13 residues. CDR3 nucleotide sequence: TGCAGCGTTGTGTTAGACCCCAATCAGCCCCAGCATTTT. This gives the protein CSVVLDPNQPQHF.

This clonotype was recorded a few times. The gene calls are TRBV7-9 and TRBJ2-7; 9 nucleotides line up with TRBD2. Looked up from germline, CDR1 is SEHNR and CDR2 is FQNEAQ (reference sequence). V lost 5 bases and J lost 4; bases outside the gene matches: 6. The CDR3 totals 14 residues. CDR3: CASSLSGRKYEQYF. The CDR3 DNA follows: TGTGCCAGCAGCCTCAGCGGGAGGAAGTACGAGCAGTACTTC.

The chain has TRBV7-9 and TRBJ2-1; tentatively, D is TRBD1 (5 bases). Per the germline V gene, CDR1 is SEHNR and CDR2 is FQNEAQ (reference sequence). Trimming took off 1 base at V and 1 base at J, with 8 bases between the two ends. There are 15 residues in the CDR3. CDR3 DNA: TGTGCCAGCAGCTTAGATGGGGCTTCCTACAATGAGCAGTTCTTC. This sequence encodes CASSLDGASYNEQFF.

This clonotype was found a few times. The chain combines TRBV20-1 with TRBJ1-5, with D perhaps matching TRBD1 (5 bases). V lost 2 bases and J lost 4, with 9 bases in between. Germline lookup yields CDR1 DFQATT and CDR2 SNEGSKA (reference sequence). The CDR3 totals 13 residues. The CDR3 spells CSARSQGNQPQHF. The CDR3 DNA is TGCAGTGCTAGAAGCCAGGGAAATCAGCCCCAGCATTTT.

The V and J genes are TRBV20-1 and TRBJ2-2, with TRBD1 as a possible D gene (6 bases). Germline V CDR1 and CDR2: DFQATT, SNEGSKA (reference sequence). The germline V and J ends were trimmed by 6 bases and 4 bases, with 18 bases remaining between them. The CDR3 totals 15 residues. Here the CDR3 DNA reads TGCAGTGCCCCCGAGTCCAGGGGCATCACCGGGGAGCTGTTTTTT. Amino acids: CSAPESRGITGELFF.

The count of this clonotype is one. The CDR3 region is CASRRAGRGYNEQFF. In DNA form, the CDR3 reads TGTGCCAGCAGACGGGCTGGGAGGGGGTACAATGAGCAGTTCTTC. The genes are TRBV13 and TRBJ2-1; the D gene is possibly TRBD2 (7 bases). CDR1 is PRHDT, CDR2 FYEKMQ, per germline (reference sequence). The CDR3 sequence is 15 residues long. Between the trimmed V and J ends, which lost 6 bases and 4 bases, there was a span of 16 bases.